The present entry profiles one T cell receptor (beta chain) with its context. Antigen: not known. This may arise from a read error, as a much more abundant clone is one base away. This sample was included in a study of vaccination and CD4 T cells after COVID-19. Study details: Post-COVID sampling occurred a median about 110 days after diagnosis (range 35 to 161). Investigators took post-vaccine samples a median approximately 72 days after dose two, within a range of 14 to 241.

From germline, CDR1 is DFQATT and CDR2 SNEGSKA (reference sequence). The CDR3 has 16 amino acids. Oncomine TCR Beta short-read sequencing was applied to DNA from cultured CD4+ T cells. TCRdb called the PCR reads again in MiXCR, with one record for every CDR3 protein. The sample comprises around 10,000 distinct CDR3 sequences, 22% of which are singletons, and approximately 13% rests with the top ten. Specified treatment: roughly 11-day PBMC culture with coronavirus spike peptide pools or control peptides (ViraFEST assay). With approximately 10 ug/ml peptide pools and roughly 9.8 IU/ml IL-2, PBMCs were cultured at approximately 2 million per well. Both day 3 and day 7 involved replacing half of the medium with fresh IL-2 medium.

The sample consisted of CD4+ T cells from blood, cultured in vitro, taken after SARS-CoV-2 vaccination. V gene TRBV20-1 combines with J gene TRBJ1-5, with 8 nucleotides matching TRBD1. This clonotype was obtained from a human donor who had recovered from COVID-19. This chain's CDR3 is CSARDTGGLANQPRHF. In DNA, the CDR3 is TGCAGTGCTAGAGATACAGGGGGTCTAGCAAATCAGCCCCGGCATTTT.